This T cell receptor (beta chain) was observed in a study of shared clonotypes between healthy human individuals. On the study more broadly: A donor's plate count was three for CD4 naive and three for CD4 memory; CD8 naive had two and CD8 memory one. Study-level findings and limits: The four-donor shared clonotypes exceeded non-shared clonotypes in generation probability, with non-shared ones scoring lower.

Remarks on this clone: Its antigen is currently unknown.

Germline assignment: CDR1 LNHDA and CDR2 SQIVND (reference sequence). This CDR3 has 13 residues. Trimming took 7 bases from V and 7 from J; bases not matched to a gene: 6. In the original processing: Sequence data from immunoSEQ were junction-only and lacked quality scores; consequently, filtering differed. The protocol was immunoSEQ multiplex PCR, while the TCRdb copy is restricted to in-frame clones and leaves out a portion. The D gene and trimming were derived from the DNA, and the V and J assignments and clone size from that table. The repertoire holds some 2.1 million clones, with roughly 94% as singletons.

This chain joins TRBV19 and TRBJ1-2, with TRBD1 identical over 10 bases. This TCR derives from a man aged 18 to 35 in good health. Material: naive CD4+ T cells sorted from blood. Subset given: CD45RA+ positively selected. The CDR3: CASTRQGAGGYTF. Written as DNA, the CDR3 is TGTGCCAGTACCAGACAGGGGGCTGGTGGCTACACCTTC.